The 14 T cell receptor beta chains presented below share a single source sample, sequenced in a study of vaccination and CD4 T cells after COVID-19. Using its own MiXCR run on the PCR reads, TCRdb lists one record per CDR3 protein. The top ten clones hold approximately 0.99% of a sample with approximately 21,000 distinct CDR3 sequences, more than 45% of them seen once. The sample consisted of CD4+ T cells from blood, taken before SARS-CoV-2 vaccination. Receptors originate from a human donor who had recovered from COVID-19.

In its sample, this clonotype was seen a few times. The rearrangement joins TRBV5-1 to TRBJ1-1; D is unclear. Trimming stripped 0 bases from V and 3 bases from J, with 0 bases between. Germline-derived CDR1 and CDR2 are SGHRS and YFSETQ. The CDR3 length is 11 residues. The CDR3 DNA is TGCGCCAGCAGCTTGGACACTGAAGCTTTCTTT. Translated: CASSLDTEAFF.

The rearrangement uses TRBV28 and TRBJ2-5, with TRBD2 matching over 8 bases. The trim removed 7 bases at V and 4 bases at J, leaving 5 bases unmatched. CDR1 MDHEN and CDR2 SYDVKM come from the germline V gene. The CDR3 totals 13 residues. The CDR3, as DNA: TGTGCCAGCAAAACGGGAGGGCGAGAGACCCAGTACTTC. It is translated as CASKTGGRETQYF.

The chain is built from TRBV2 and TRBJ1-5; D gene unclear. In germline, CDR1 is SNHLY, CDR2 FYNNEI. V lost 1 base and J lost 3, with 16 bases in between. The length of the CDR3 is 17 residues. This CDR3 reads CASSEEGSRRLNQPQHF. The CDR3 DNA is TGTGCCAGCAGTGAAGAAGGCTCCAGGCGCCTCAATCAGCCCCAGCATTTT.

J is TRBJ2-3 and V is TRBV7-2; 9 bases map to TRBD1. The V gene's germline CDR1 is SGHTA and CDR2 FQGNSA. V was pared by 1 base and J by 3 bases, with 2 bases of the junction left unmatched. This CDR3 is 15 amino acids long. The CDR3 nucleotides read TGTGCCAGCAGCTTAGTTGGACAGGGGACAGATACGCAGTATTTT. Its protein product is CASSLVGQGTDTQYF. The whole variable domain, remainder taken from reference TRBV7-2 and TRBJ2-3, is GAGVSQSPSNKVTEKGKDVELRCDPISGHTALYWYRQSLGQGLEFLIYFQGNSAPDKSGLPSDRFSAERTGGSVSTLTIQRTQQEDSAVYLCASSLVGQGTDTQYFGPGTRLTVL.

This clonotype was detected only a few times. This chain joins TRBV6-1 and TRBJ1-2; a weak D match, TRBD1 (5 bases). Germline V gene lookup returns CDR1 MNHNS and CDR2 SASEGT. Trimming took 0 bases from V and 3 from J, leaving 17 bases between them. There are 17 residues in the CDR3. The CDR3 DNA reads TGTGCCAGCAGTGAAGCTCTGGCAGGGCTAGGTTACTATGGCTACACCTTC. It is translated as CASSEALAGLGYYGYTF.

The chain employs TRBV20-1 and TRBJ2-3, with D perhaps assigned TRBD1 or TRBD2 (5 bases each). This CDR3 has 16 residues. CDR1 is DFQATT, CDR2 SNEGSKA, per germline (reference sequence). The V gene lost 3 bases and the J gene lost 0 bases, with 16 bases spanning the gap. The CDR3 DNA is TGCAGTGCTAGTGACCGGGACCTTGCTAGCACAGATACGCAGTATTTT. This codes for CSASDRDLASTDTQYF.

V and J are TRBV10-3 and TRBJ2-5; 9 bases are shared with TRBD1. V shed 5 bases and J 2 bases; nucleotides not matched to a gene: 3. Germline V gives CDR1 ENHRY, CDR2 SYGVKD. The CDR3 has 14 residues. The CDR3 here is CAISNDRGQETQYF. In DNA form, the CDR3 reads TGTGCCATCAGTAACGACAGGGGGCAAGAGACCCAGTACTTC.

The chain employs TRBV6-5 and TRBJ2-7; D gene ambiguous. Germline V gene data show CDR1 as MNHEY and CDR2 as SVGAGI. The V end lost 0 bases, the J end lost 2 bases, and 17 bases lay between the germline ends. The CDR3 has 17 residues. The CDR3 here is CASSYSEPRPPTYEQYF. DNA of the CDR3: TGTGCCAGCAGTTACTCTGAGCCCCGGCCCCCTACCTACGAGCAGTACTTC.

The chain employs TRBV9 and TRBJ2-1; 10 nucleotides line up with TRBD2. V was pared by 4 bases and J by 6 bases, with 10 bases of the junction left unmatched. Germline CDR1 and CDR2: SGDLS and YYNGEE. The length of the CDR3 is 16 residues. The DNA for the CDR3 is TGTGCCAGCAGCATAAGCGGGAGGGAGGTGGGCAATGAGCAGTTCTTC. Protein product: CASSISGREVGNEQFF.

This clonotype was picked up a small number of times. This chain uses TRBV27 with TRBJ2-7; D is undetermined. CDR1 MNHEY and CDR2 SMNVEV come from the germline V gene (reference sequence). The length of the CDR3 is 14 residues. The V gene lost 2 bases and the J gene lost 5 bases, with 13 bases spanning the gap. The CDR3 DNA reads as TGTGCCAGCAGTTTAACCCCCTTAAGTAACGAGCAGTACTTC. This translates into CASSLTPLSNEQYF.

The rearrangement joins TRBV20-1 to TRBJ2-1, with 7 bases lining up with TRBD1. Germline lookup yields CDR1 DFQATT and CDR2 SNEGSKA (reference sequence). J lost 4 bases, V lost 3 bases, and 3 bases had no gene match. This CDR3 spans 13 amino acids. The CDR3 DNA sequence: TGCAGTGCTAGCCGGGACAGTTACAATGAGCAGTTCTTC. Translating gives CSASRDSYNEQFF.

The chain recombines TRBV6-1 with TRBJ2-5, with a possible D match to TRBD2 (5 bases). In germline, CDR1 is MNHNS, CDR2 SASEGT. V was cut by 6 bases and J by 1 base, with 12 bases left in between. CDR3 length equals 14 residues. As DNA, the CDR3 is TGTGCCAGCAGCCGGGTAGCGTCCCAAGAGACCCAGTACTTC. Translation gives CASSRVASQETQYF.

CDR3 region: CATSGQGHSPLHF. The DNA for the CDR3 is TGTGCCACTTCGGGACAGGGACATTCACCCCTCCACTTT. V usage is TRBV19 and J usage is TRBJ1-6, with 9 bases identical to TRBD1. The junction had 6 bases not matched to a gene; V was cut back by 10 bases and J by 8 bases. The CDR3 totals 13 residues. Per the germline V gene, CDR1 is LNHDA and CDR2 is SQIVND (reference sequence). Looking up the rest from reference TRBV19 and TRBJ1-6 gives the full variable domain: DGGITQSPKYLFRKEGQNVTLSCEQNLNHDAMYWYRQDPGQGLRLIYYSQIVNDFQKGDIAEGYSVSREKKESFPLTVTSAQKNPTAFYLCATSGQGHSPLHFGNGTRLTVT.

CDR3 sequence: CATSWSEGDTQYF. Here the CDR3 DNA reads TGTGCCACCAGTTGGTCGGAGGGGGATACGCAGTATTTT. V gene TRBV24-1 combines with J gene TRBJ2-3, with D possibly TRBD2 on 6 matching bases. Germline-derived CDR1 and CDR2 are KGHDR and SFDVKD. The CDR3 contains 13 residues. The V end lost 6 bases, the J end lost 6 bases, and 12 bases lay between the germline ends.